This T cell receptor beta chain derives from a study of shared clonotypes between healthy human individuals. For the study at large: The cohort comprised a couple of women and a few men. Their ages spanned 18 to 49 years.

Only one count was recorded for this clone. The antigen is unknown. Deep was the level at which the assay was run. The data were produced by immunoSEQ multiplex PCR, yet TCRdb's version contains in-frame clones alone and is incomplete. The sample records about 800,000 clones, 90% to 98% being singletons. The study, taken as a whole, reports: It was observed that approximately 5% of naive CD4 clonotypes were shared across a handful of donors.

The CDR3 is made up of 16 amino acids. Deletions cut 2 bases from V and 3 bases from J, with 17 bases between. From germline, CDR1 is LGHNA and CDR2 YSLEER. CD8 cells classed as naive were CD45RO-negative and positively selected for CCR7, excluding terminally differentiated effector memory CD45RA+ cells. The TCR was taken from a man aged 30 to 45 in good health. The rearrangement uses TRBV4-3 and TRBJ2-7; weak D call: TRBD2 (6 bases). The specimen was naive CD8+ T cells sorted from blood. CDR3 protein: CASSQYRGKGDYEQYF. The CDR3 region has the DNA TGCGCCAGCAGCCAATATCGGGGGAAAGGAGACTACGAGCAGTACTTC.